This TCR beta chain was obtained from a study of pediatric ulcerative colitis. Study-level information: Most patients had pancolitis, and two had left-sided colitis.

The protocol was immunoSEQ multiplex PCR, while the TCRdb copy is restricted to in-frame clones and leaves out a portion. The sample lists 40,000 to 55,000 clones; 78% were seen once. Rectal tissue came from one to two pinch biopsies taken at colonoscopy. No immunosuppressive drugs were given to ulcerative colitis patients before diagnostic colonoscopy. Germline trimming cut 1 base from V and 2 bases from J; bases unmatched to any gene: 0. The germline V gene has CDR1 SGHVS and CDR2 FNYEAQ. The CDR3 covers 16 residues. Comments on this clone: Antigen specificity is unknown.

Study-level results: Blood samples from a couple of patients yielded substantially fewer templates and were excluded from blood-rectal overlap analysis.

Sequenced sample: gut tissue. This TCR was recovered from a girl between 5 and 17 years old with moderate ulcerative colitis. V is TRBV7-6 and J is TRBJ2-5; 14 bases map to TRBD2. The CDR3 protein is CASSLGLAGGQETQYF. The CDR3 region has the DNA TGTGCCAGCAGCTTAGGACTAGCGGGAGGGCAAGAGACCCAGTACTTC.